This T cell receptor beta chain was obtained from a study of blood T cell repertoires in COVID-19. Clones were read by immunoSEQ multiplex PCR, and TCRdb kept only the in-frame ones, dropping some. The repertoire holds 5,000 to 6,500 clones, with roughly 81% as singletons. V was clipped by 6 bases and J by 0 bases, with 9 bases between them. This CDR3 spans 14 amino acids. The germline gives CDR1 MNHEY, CDR2 SMNVEV (reference sequence). The clonotype originates from a man aged 55 to 70 with acute or convalescent COVID-19. Sequences were obtained from peripheral blood. V usage is TRBV27 and J usage is TRBJ1-3; D is perhaps TRBD1 (6 bases). CDR3 loop: CASRQGYSGNTIYF. CDR3 nucleotide sequence: TGTGCCAGCAGACAGGGCTACTCTGGAAACACCATATATTTT.